This T cell receptor (beta chain) was captured by sequencing in a study of blood T cell repertoires in COVID-19. About the research overall: The samples span acute and convalescent COVID-19 from the United States, Italy and Spain. The cDNA or gDNA used as material had been derived from T cells, B-cell-depleted T cells, or PBMCs.

V shed 0 bases and J shed 3 bases, with 12 bases lying between them. The CDR3 has 16 amino acids. Germline values: CDR1 MGHRA, CDR2 YSYEKL. Original handling: Amplification with reference gene primers provided the estimates of nucleated cell counts. Assay: immunoSEQ multiplex PCR; the TCRdb copy retains only in-frame clones and omits some. V and J calls and clone size follow that table, whereas D and trimming were derived from the DNA. The sample records some 100,000 clones, more than 75% being singletons. This rearrangement joins TRBV4-1 to TRBJ2-1; D gene uncertain. Sequencing was done on a sample of peripheral blood. This TCR came from an elderly woman with active COVID-19. As DNA, the CDR3 is TGCGCCAGCAGCCAAGATCGACTGAGCAGCTACAATGAGCAGTTCTTC. It yields the protein CASSQDRLSSYNEQFF.